This passage covers 18 T cell receptor beta chains from one sample sequenced in a study of cytomegalovirus exposure and HLA in healthy donors. Use of 60 Vbeta and 13 Jbeta primers characterized the PCR. Measured with immunoSEQ multiplex PCR; TCRdb has only the in-frame clones, and not every one. Among approximately 150,000 clones listed, roughly four fifths were seen once. The specimen was PBMCs. All receptors derive from a man aged 18-30 years in good health and CMV-seronegative.

This rearrangement joins TRBV5-1 to TRBJ2-3, with 9 nucleotides matching TRBD2. This CDR3 comprises 16 residues. V lost 4 bases, J lost 4 bases, and 10 bases stayed unmatched. CDR1 SGHRS and CDR2 YFSETQ come from the germline V gene. The CDR3 sequence: CASSRYSGGRADTQYF. Here the CDR3 DNA reads TGCGCCAGCAGCCGATATAGCGGGGGACGCGCAGATACGCAGTATTTT.

The gene calls are TRBV18 and TRBJ2-4, with D tentatively TRBD1 (6 bases). The V end lost 5 bases, the J end lost 7 bases, and 15 bases lay between the germline ends. Looked up from germline, CDR1 is KGHSH and CDR2 is LQKENI. This CDR3 has 14 amino acids. The CDR3: CASSATGGENIQYF. In DNA form, the CDR3 reads TGTGCCAGCTCAGCGACAGGAGGAGAGAACATTCAGTACTTC. Together with reference TRBV18 and TRBJ2-4, the CDR3 gives the full variable domain: NAGVMQNPRHLVRRRGQEARLRCSPMKGHSHVYWYRQLPEEGLKFMVYLQKENIIDESGMPKERFSAEFPKEGPSILRIQQVVRGDSAAYFCASSATGGENIQYFGAGTRLSVL.

The V and J genes are TRBV14 and TRBJ1-1, with D hard to call. In germline, CDR1 is SGHDN, CDR2 FVKESK. Trimming pared 4 bases from V and 0 bases from J, leaving 15 bases between. The length of the CDR3 is 16 residues. This chain's CDR3 is CASSPWASFMNTEAFF. The CDR3 DNA follows: TGTGCCAGCAGCCCTTGGGCTTCCTTCATGAACACTGAAGCTTTCTTT. The full variable domain, with the rest looked up from reference TRBV14 and TRBJ1-1, is EAGVTQFPSHSVIEKGQTVTLRCDPISGHDNLYWYRRVMGKEIKFLLHFVKESKQDESGMPNNRFLAERTGGTYSTLKVQPAELEDSGVYFCASSPWASFMNTEAFFGQGTRLTVV.

The V call is TRBV7-2, the J call TRBJ2-1; possibly TRBD2 for D (6 bases). Trimming took off 1 base at V and 8 bases at J, with 18 bases between the two ends. This CDR3 spans 16 amino acids. Germline loops: CDR1 SGHTA, CDR2 FQGNSA. The CDR3 region has the DNA TGTGCCAGCAGCTTAGTCGGGGGTCCCACCAAGGATGAGCAGTTCTTC. This encodes CASSLVGGPTKDEQFF.

Regarding this clone: The same CDR3 also results from other DNA sequences found in this sample. The chain couples TRBV27 to TRBJ1-5, with D possibly being TRBD1 (5 bases). Trimming pared 5 bases from V and 4 bases from J, leaving 12 bases between. The CDR3 has 14 residues. Germline V CDR1 and CDR2: MNHEY, SMNVEV (reference sequence). CDR3 region: CASSRSGENQPQHF. In DNA form, the CDR3 reads TGTGCCAGCAGTAGATCGGGGGAAAATCAGCCCCAGCATTTT.

The chain uses TRBV6-1 and TRBJ1-5; D gene uncertain. Germline CDR1 and CDR2: MNHNS and SASEGT. The CDR3 length is 15 residues. The ends were cut back, 4 bases at V and 5 bases at J, with 15 bases in the middle. The CDR3 sequence: CASSGLGGFHQPQHF. The CDR3 DNA follows: TGTGCCAGCAGTGGATTAGGAGGGTTTCATCAGCCCCAGCATTTT.

The chain employs TRBV5-1 and TRBJ2-5; D unclear. V lost 4 bases and J 1 base, leaving 11 bases between the germline ends. Germline V gives CDR1 SGHRS, CDR2 YFSETQ. The CDR3 contains 14 residues. In DNA form, the CDR3 reads TGCGCCAGCAGCACATCCTCCACCCAAGAGACCCAGTACTTC. This sequence encodes CASSTSSTQETQYF.

This clone was recorded only once. Compared with germline, one end of the junction differs, possibly owing to a read error. The rearrangement joins TRBV9 to TRBJ2-1, with 10 bases fitting TRBD2. The CDR3 length is 17 residues. Germline V gene data show CDR1 as SGDLS and CDR2 as YYNGEE. The CDR3 DNA sequence: TGTGCCAGCAGCGTAGTGCCTAGCGGGAGCCCCTCCAATAAGCAGTTCTTC. Protein product: CASSVVPSGSPSNKQFF.

The J gene is TRBJ1-4, the V gene TRBV7-9, with D possibly being TRBD1 (5 bases). Germline V gene lookup returns CDR1 SEHNR and CDR2 FQNEAQ (reference sequence). This CDR3 comprises 14 residues. V lost 3 bases and J lost 7, with 12 bases in between. The CDR3 loop reads CASSFAGLTEKLFF. CDR3 sequence (DNA): TGTGCCAGCAGCTTCGCGGGGCTGACTGAAAAACTGTTTTTT.

The chain carries TRBV18 and TRBJ1-4; D call uncertain. This CDR3 is built from 15 residues. Germline CDR1 KGHSH, CDR2 LQKENI. V gave up 1 base and J gave up 7 bases, with 13 bases separating them. The CDR3 DNA follows: TGTGCCAGCTCACCACTCTCGGGGAGTGGTGAAAAACTGTTTTTT. Encoded protein: CASSPLSGSGEKLFF.

This clone occurred a few times. The CDR3 region has the DNA TGTGCCAGCCGACTAGCGGGAGTTGAGTACGAGCAGTACTTC. Its protein is CASRLAGVEYEQYF. The chain has TRBV6-5 and TRBJ2-7; TRBD2 aligns across 12 bases. CDR1 is MNHEY and CDR2 is SVGAGI in the germline V gene. The V segment lost 8 bases and the J segment 4 bases; nucleotides outside the gene matches: 6. The CDR3 runs to 14 residues.

This sequence joins TRBV7-9 and TRBJ2-5; the match to TRBD2 covers 14 bases. The V gene's germline CDR1 is SEHNR and CDR2 FQNEAQ (reference sequence). The CDR3 length is 14 residues. CDR3 protein: CSQRLAGGEETQYF. DNA of the CDR3: TGTAGCCAGCGACTAGCGGGAGGGGAAGAGACCCAGTACTTC.

This clone was counted a few times. The chain joins TRBV5-8 to TRBJ2-7; 9 bases line up with TRBD1. The germline V gene has CDR1 SGHTS and CDR2 YDEGEE. CDR3 length: 13 residues. Trimming took 3 bases from V and 2 from J; bases not matched to a gene: 0. The CDR3 loop is CASSWDRAYEQYF. The CDR3 nucleotides are TGTGCCAGCAGCTGGGACAGGGCCTACGAGCAGTACTTC.

V gene TRBV23-1 combines with J gene TRBJ2-7; no reliable D call. TRBV23-1 is treated as an ORF (open reading frame) with a function not yet certain. CDR3 size: 12 residues. Trimming cost V 4 bases and J 6 bases, with 10 bases left between them. Written as DNA, the CDR3 is TGCGCCAGCAGTCTGCCCCCAGGCGAGCAGTACTTC. The encoded protein is CASSLPPGEQYF.

The chain is built from TRBV28 and TRBJ1-5; a weak D match, TRBD1 (6 bases). Germline loops: CDR1 MDHEN, CDR2 SYDVKM. V shed 6 bases and J shed 1 base, with 10 bases lying between them. The CDR3 extends over 14 amino acids. The CDR3 coding sequence is TGTGCCAGCAGACAACAGGGAAGCAATCAGCCCCAGCATTTT. It encodes CASRQQGSNQPQHF.

The DNA for the CDR3 is TGCGCCAGCAGCTTCGGCCAGGGGACAGATACGCAGTATTTT. It encodes CASSFGQGTDTQYF. The rearrangement joins TRBV5-1 to TRBJ2-3, with D possibly being TRBD1 (6 bases). Germline CDR1 and CDR2: SGHRS and YFSETQ. V was pared by 2 bases and J by 3 bases, with 10 bases between. The CDR3 loop spans 14 amino acids.

This sequence joins TRBV11-2 and TRBJ1-5; 7 bases are a match to TRBD1. This CDR3 comprises 20 residues. The junction had 14 bases not matched to a gene; V was cut back by 0 bases and J by 0 bases. Germline loops: CDR1 SGHAT, CDR2 FQNNGV. The CDR3 is CASSLDPSHRGDYSNQPQHF. CDR3 DNA: TGTGCCAGCAGCTTAGACCCGAGCCACAGGGGCGACTATAGCAATCAGCCCCAGCATTTT.

V usage is TRBV7-9 and J usage is TRBJ2-7; TRBD2 is a possible D gene (5 bases). Germline V gene sequence: CDR1 SEHNR, CDR2 FQNEAQ (reference sequence). V was cut by 2 bases and J by 5 bases, with 7 bases left in between. The CDR3 contains 12 residues. This chain's CDR3 is CASSLSGNEQYF. The CDR3 nucleotides are TGTGCCAGCAGCTTAAGCGGCAACGAGCAGTACTTC.